The clone carrying this T cell receptor beta chain was seen more than once but under ten times. Its target is not known. TCRdb independently ran MiXCR on the reads; one entry per CDR3 protein. This sample has 45,000 to 55,000 distinct CDR3 sequences; approximately 19% occur once, and the top ten carry less than 70%. This specimen comes from a study of T cell repertoires in cytomegalovirus infection. From germline, CDR1 is SGHNT and CDR2 YENEEA. J lost 5 bases, V lost 1 base, and 2 bases had no gene match. This CDR3 comprises 14 residues. The input for sequencing was CD8+ T cells from cultured PBMCs, taken from culture after CMV antigen stimulation. The sequence was obtained from a human donor in good health (CMV status not recorded). Some clones in this sample may be carry-over from other donors' samples. The chain employs TRBV11-3 and TRBJ2-7; 10 bases match TRBD1. CDR3 DNA: TGTGCCAGCAGCTTAGCTGGGACAGGGGACGAGCAGTACTTC. It specifies CASSLAGTGDEQYF. Together with reference TRBV11-3 and TRBJ2-7, the CDR3 gives the full variable domain: EAGVVQSPRYKIIEKKQPVAFWCNPISGHNTLYWYLQNLGQGPELLIRYENEEAVDDSQLPKDRFSAERLKGVDSTLKIQPAELGDSAVYLCASSLAGTGDEQYFGPGTRLTVT.